This T cell receptor beta chain was profiled in a study of blood T cell repertoires in COVID-19 (TCRdb year 2020). Background for the entire study: Samples from collaborators originated in the United States, Italy and Spain and spanned both the acute and convalescent phases of COVID-19. The repertoires were released in a freely available public database meant as a resource for research on the immune response to SARS-CoV-2. HLA class I and class II types, where available, came from metadata supplied by the sample provider rather than from assay-based typing. Samples were obtained from the ongoing ImmuneRACE study (first 160 participants) and from 1,000 to 1,500 subjects provided by 6 global collaborators. The material from the prospective study consisted of cDNA or gDNA derived from T cells, B-cell-depleted T cells, or PBMCs. Subjects who had been exposed to COVID-19, were actively infected with it, or had recovered from it provided the deeply sampled blood TCRbeta repertoires that made up the dataset. Sample metadata almost always included a de-identified subject ID, COVID-19 status, age in years and sex.

The junction carries 12 bases between V and J, which are trimmed by 5 bases and 1 base respectively. Reading from cysteine to phenylalanine, the CDR3 counts 13 amino acids. Of all the DNA, just the CDR3 is kept, 39 bases in frame from base 1. Sequences SQVTM (CDR1) and ANQGSEA (CDR2) are obtained from the germline V gene. TCRbeta CDR3 regions were amplified from genomic DNA using the immunoSEQ Assay, a bias-controlled multiplex PCR. The authors processed their data as follows. Nucleated cell counts per sample were estimated from amplification of reference gene primers within the assay. To quantify the absolute abundance of each unique TCRbeta CDR3 rearrangement, sequence reads were collapsed and filtered. Productive Simpson clonality was computed per sample as the square root of Simpson's diversity index over productive rearrangements. TCRdb limited this immuneACCESS table to in-frame rearrangements with V and J called. A share of clones is missing; checked studies link under half to unresolved V genes, and the rest is unexplained. The V and J calls and clone size were taken over from that table, and D and trimming were inferred from the DNA. Across this sample there are some 260,000 clones, with around 88% seen only once. Together, the top ten hold approximately 1.3% of the sample.

To note about this clone: Its cognate antigen has yet to be identified. Nothing much larger sits one base from this clone, and base qualities are not available.

Collaborating institutions collected whole blood in K2EDTA tubes following their own protocols. For TCRbeta analysis, collaborators shipped samples as frozen whole blood, isolated PBMCs, or DNA extracted from either of those sample types. General conclusions and limits of the study: The quantity of clinical and demographic metadata differed by source and by participant and was supplied without curation.

Sequenced sample: peripheral blood. This receptor was taken from a man older than 75 with acute or convalescent COVID-19. The V gene is TRBV29-1 and the J gene is TRBJ2-7; no D gene call is confident. The nucleotide sequence is given as TGCAGCGTTTACTCACCACCTTCCTACGAGCAGTACTTC. It is translated as CSVYSPPSYEQYF.